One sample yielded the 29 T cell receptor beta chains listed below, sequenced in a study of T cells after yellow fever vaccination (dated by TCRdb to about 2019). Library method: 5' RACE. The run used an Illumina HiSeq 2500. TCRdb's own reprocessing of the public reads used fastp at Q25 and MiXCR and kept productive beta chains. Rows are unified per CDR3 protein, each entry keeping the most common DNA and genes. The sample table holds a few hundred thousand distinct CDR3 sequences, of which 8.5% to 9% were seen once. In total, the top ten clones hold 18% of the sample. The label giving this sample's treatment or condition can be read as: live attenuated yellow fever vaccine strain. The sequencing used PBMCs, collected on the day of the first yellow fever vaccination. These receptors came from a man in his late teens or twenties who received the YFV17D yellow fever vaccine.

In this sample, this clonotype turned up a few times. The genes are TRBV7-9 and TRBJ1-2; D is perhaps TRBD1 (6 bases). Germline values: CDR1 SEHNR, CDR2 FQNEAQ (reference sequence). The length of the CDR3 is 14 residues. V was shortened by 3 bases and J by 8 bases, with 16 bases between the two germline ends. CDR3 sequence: CASSFGGPGGGYTF. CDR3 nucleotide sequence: TGTGCCAGCAGCTTCGGGGGGCCCGGTGGGGGCTACACCTTC.

The CDR3 region is CSASGRDEQYV. Written as DNA, the CDR3 is TGCAGTGCTTCCGGACGAGACGAGCAGTACGTC. The chain employs TRBV20-1 and TRBJ2-7; D remains unclear. The CDR3 sequence is 11 residues long. Between the trimmed V and J ends, which lost 5 bases and 5 bases, there was a span of 10 bases. From germline, CDR1 is DFQATT and CDR2 SNEGSKA (reference sequence).

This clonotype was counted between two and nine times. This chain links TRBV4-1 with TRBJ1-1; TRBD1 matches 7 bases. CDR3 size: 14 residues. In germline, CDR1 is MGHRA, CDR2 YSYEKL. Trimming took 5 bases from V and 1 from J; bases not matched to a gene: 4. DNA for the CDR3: TGCGCCAGCAGCGTGGGACAGCGGAACACTGAAGCTTTCTTT. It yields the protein CASSVGQRNTEAFF.

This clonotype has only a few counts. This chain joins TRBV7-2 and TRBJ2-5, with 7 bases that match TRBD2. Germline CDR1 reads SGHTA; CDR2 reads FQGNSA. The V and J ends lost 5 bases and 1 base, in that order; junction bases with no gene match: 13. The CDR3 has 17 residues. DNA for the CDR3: TGTGCCAGCAGCCCCACCCCGCTGATAGCGGGCCAAGAGACCCAGTACTTC. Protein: CASSPTPLIAGQETQYF. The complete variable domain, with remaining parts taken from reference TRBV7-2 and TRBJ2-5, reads GAGVSQSPSNKVTEKGKDVELRCDPISGHTALYWYRQSLGQGLEFLIYFQGNSAPDKSGLPSDRFSAERTGGSVSTLTIQRTQQEDSAVYLCASSPTPLIAGQETQYFGPGTRLLVL.

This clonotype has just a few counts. The DNA of the CDR3 is TGTGCCAGCAGTGTCACGCGGGGGTCCTTCTCCTACGAGCAGTACTTC. As protein: CASSVTRGSFSYEQYF. The chain joins TRBV28 to TRBJ2-7, with 7 nucleotides matching TRBD2. Germline V gene lookup returns CDR1 MDHEN and CDR2 SYDVKM. CDR3 size: 16 residues. V gave up 5 bases and J gave up 0 bases; unmatched junction bases: 10.

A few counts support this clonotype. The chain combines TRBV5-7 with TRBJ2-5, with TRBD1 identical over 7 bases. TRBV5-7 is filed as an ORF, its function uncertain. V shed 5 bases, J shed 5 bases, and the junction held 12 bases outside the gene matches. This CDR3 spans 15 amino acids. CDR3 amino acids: CASRVGDGTAETQYF. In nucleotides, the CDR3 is TGTGCCAGCAGGGTGGGGGATGGGACAGCCGAGACCCAGTACTTC.

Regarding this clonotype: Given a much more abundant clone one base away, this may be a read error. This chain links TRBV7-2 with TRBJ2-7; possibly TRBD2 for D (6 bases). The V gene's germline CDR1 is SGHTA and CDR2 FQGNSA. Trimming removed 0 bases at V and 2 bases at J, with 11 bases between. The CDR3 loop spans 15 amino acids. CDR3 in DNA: TGTGCCAGCAGCTTAGCGGGGGGTCTTCCCTACGAGCAGTACTTC. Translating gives CASSLAGGLPYEQYF.

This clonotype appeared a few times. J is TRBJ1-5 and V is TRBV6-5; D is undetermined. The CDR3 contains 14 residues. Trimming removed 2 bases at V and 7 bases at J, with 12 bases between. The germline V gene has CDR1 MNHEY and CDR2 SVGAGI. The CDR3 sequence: CASSYGPTGQPQHF. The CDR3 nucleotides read TGTGCCAGCAGTTACGGACCCACCGGACAGCCCCAGCATTTT.

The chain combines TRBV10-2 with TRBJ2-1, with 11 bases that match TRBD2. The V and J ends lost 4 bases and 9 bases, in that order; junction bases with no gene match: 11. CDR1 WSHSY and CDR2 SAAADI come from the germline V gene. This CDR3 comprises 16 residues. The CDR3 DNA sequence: TGCGCCAGCAGTGGCCTTCTAGCGGGGGGCATAGGTGAGCAGTTCTTC. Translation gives CASSGLLAGGIGEQFF.

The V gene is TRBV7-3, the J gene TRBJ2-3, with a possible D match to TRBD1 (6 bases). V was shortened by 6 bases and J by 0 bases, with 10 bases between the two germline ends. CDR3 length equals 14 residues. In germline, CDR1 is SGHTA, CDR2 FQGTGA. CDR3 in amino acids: CASRSGVSTDTQYF. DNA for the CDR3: TGTGCCAGCAGATCAGGGGTTAGCACAGATACGCAGTATTTT.

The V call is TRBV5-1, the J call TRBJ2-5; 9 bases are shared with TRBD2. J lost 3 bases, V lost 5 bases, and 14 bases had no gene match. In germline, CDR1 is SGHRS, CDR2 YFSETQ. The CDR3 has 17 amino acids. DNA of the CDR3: TGCGCCAGCAGACCGATGTGGAGCGCGGGGGGGAAAGAGACCCAGTACTTC. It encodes CASRPMWSAGGKETQYF.

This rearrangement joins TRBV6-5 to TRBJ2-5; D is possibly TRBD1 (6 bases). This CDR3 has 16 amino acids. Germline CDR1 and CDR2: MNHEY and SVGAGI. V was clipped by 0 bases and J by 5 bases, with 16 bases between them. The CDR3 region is CASSYSEGDLGETQYF. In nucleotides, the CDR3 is TGTGCCAGCAGTTACTCAGAGGGGGACCTCGGGGAGACCCAGTACTTC.

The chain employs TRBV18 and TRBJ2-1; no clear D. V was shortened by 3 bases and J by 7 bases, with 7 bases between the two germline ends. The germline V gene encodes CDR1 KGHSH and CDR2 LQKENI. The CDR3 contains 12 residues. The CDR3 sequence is CASSPGTNEQFF. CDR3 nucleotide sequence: TGTGCCAGCTCACCGGGTACAAATGAGCAGTTCTTC.

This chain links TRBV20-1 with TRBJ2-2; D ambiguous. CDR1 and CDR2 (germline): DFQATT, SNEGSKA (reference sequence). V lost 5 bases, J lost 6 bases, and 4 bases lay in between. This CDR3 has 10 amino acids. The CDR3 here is CSAYAGELFF. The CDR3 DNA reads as TGCAGTGCTTACGCCGGGGAGCTGTTTTTT.

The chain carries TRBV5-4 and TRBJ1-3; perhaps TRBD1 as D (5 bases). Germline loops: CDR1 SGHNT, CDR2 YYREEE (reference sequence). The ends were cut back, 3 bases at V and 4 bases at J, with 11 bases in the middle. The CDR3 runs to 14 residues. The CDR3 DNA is TGTGCCAGCAGCTCACAGGCCTCAGGAAACACCATATATTTT. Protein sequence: CASSSQASGNTIYF. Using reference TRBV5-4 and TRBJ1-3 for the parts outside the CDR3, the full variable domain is ETGVTQSPTHLIKTRGQQVTLRCSSQSGHNTVSWYQQALGQGPQFIFQYYREEENGRGNFPPRFSGLQFPNYSSELNVNALELDDSALYLCASSSQASGNTIYFGEGSWLTVV.

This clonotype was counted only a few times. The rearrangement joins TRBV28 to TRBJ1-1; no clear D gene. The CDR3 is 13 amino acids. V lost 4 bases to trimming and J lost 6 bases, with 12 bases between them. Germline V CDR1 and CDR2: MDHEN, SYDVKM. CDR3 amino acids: CASSYPAVPEAFF. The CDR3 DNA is TGTGCCAGCAGTTACCCGGCGGTCCCTGAAGCTTTCTTT.

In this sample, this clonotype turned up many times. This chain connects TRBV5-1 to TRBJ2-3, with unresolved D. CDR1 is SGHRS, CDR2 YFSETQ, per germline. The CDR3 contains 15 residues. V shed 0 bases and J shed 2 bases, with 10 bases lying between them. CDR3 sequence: CASSLEALSTDTQYF. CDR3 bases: TGCGCCAGCAGCTTGGAGGCACTGTCCACAGATACGCAGTATTTT.

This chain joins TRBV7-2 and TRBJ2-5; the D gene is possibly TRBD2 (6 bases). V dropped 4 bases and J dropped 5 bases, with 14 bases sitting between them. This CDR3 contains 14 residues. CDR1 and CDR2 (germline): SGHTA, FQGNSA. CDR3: CASSSLRGRETQYF. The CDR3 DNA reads TGTGCCAGCAGCTCGCTGCGGGGTCGGGAGACCCAGTACTTC. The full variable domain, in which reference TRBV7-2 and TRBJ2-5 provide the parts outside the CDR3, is GAGVSQSPSNKVTEKGKDVELRCDPISGHTALYWYRQSLGQGLEFLIYFQGNSAPDKSGLPSDRFSAERTGGSVSTLTIQRTQQEDSAVYLCASSSLRGRETQYFGPGTRLLVL.

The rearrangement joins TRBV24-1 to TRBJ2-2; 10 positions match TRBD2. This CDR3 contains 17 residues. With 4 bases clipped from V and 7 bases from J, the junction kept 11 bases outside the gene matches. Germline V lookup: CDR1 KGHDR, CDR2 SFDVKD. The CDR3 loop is CATSDSSSGGAVGELFF. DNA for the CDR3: TGTGCCACCAGTGACTCCTCGAGCGGGGGGGCCGTCGGGGAGCTGTTTTTT.

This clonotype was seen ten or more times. In DNA form, the CDR3 reads TGCGCCAGCAGCCAAAGGGCCCTGAACACTGAAGCTTTCTTT. Its protein product is CASSQRALNTEAFF. J is TRBJ1-1 and V is TRBV4-1; unclear D gene. This CDR3 region has 14 residues. V gave up 2 bases and J gave up 0 bases, with 7 bases separating them. The germline gives CDR1 MGHRA, CDR2 YSYEKL.

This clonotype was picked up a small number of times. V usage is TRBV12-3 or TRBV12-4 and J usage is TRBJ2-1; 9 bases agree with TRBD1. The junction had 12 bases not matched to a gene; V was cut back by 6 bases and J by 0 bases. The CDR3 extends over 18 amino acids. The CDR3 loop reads CASRGGQGKGSSYNEQFF. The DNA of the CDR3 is TGTGCCAGCAGGGGGGGACAGGGAAAGGGAAGCTCCTACAATGAGCAGTTCTTC.

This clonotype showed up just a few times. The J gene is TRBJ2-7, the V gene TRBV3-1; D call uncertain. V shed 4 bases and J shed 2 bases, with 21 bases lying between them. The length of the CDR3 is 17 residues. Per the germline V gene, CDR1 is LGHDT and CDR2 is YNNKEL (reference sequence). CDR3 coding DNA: TGTGCCAGCAGCCCAGACCCTCCGACCGGCTTCCCCTACGAGCAGTACGTC. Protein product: CASSPDPPTGFPYEQYV.

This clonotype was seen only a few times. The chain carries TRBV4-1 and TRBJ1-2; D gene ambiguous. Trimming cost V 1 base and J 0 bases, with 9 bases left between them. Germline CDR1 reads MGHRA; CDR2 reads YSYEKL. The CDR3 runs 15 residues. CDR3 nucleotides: TGCGCCAGCAGCCAAGGATACGGAACTAACTATGGCTACACCTTC. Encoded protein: CASSQGYGTNYGYTF.

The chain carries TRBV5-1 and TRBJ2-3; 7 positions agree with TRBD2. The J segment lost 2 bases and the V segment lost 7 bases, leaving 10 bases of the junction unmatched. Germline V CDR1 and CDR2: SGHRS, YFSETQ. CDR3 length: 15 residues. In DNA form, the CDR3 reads TGCGCCAGCTCGCGGGGGTCCAGTCTCACAGATACGCAGTATTTT. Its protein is CASSRGSSLTDTQYF. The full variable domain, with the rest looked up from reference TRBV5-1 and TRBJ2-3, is KAGVTQTPRYLIKTRGQQVTLSCSPISGHRSVSWYQQTPGQGLQFLFEYFSETQRNKGNFPGRFSGRQFSNSRSEMNVSTLELGDSALYLCASSRGSSLTDTQYFGPGTRLTVL.

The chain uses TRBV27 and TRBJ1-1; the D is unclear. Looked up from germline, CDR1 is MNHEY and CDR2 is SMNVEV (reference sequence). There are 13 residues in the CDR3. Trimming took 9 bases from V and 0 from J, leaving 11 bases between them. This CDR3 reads CASRDDVNTEAFF. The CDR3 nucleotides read TGTGCCAGTCGGGATGATGTGAACACTGAAGCTTTCTTT.

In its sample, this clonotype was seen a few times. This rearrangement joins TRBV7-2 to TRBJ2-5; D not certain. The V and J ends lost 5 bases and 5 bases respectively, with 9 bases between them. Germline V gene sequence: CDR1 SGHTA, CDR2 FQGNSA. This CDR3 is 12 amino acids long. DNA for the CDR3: TGTGCCAGCAGCACCCTAGGGGAGACCCAGTACTTC. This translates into CASSTLGETQYF.

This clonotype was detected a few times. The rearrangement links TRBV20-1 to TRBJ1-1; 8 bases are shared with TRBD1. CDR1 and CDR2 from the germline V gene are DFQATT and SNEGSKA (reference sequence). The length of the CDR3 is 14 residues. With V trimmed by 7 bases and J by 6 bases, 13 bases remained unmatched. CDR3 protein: CSVSPGTGRPEAFF. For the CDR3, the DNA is TGCAGTGTCTCTCCCGGGACAGGACGCCCTGAAGCTTTCTTT.

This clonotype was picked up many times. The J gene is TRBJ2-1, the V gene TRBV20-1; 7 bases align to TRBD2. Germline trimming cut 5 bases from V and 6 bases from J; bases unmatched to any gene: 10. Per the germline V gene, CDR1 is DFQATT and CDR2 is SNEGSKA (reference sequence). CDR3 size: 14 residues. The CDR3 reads CSAYDPGRGNEQFF. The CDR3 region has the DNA TGCAGTGCTTATGATCCGGGGAGGGGCAATGAGCAGTTCTTC.

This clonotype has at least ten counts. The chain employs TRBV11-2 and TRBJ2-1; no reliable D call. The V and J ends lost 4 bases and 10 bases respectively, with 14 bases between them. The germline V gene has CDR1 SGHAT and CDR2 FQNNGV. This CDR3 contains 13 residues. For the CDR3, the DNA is TGTGCCAGCAGCTCGATAAGGTTCGGCGAGCAGTTCTTC. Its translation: CASSSIRFGEQFF.